Listed here are 9 T cell receptor beta chains from one sample, sequenced in a study of shared clonotypes between healthy human individuals. Produced via immunoSEQ multiplex PCR; TCRdb's table is partial and in-frame only. Here the sample spans about 610,000 clones, roughly 97% being singletons. Sequencing was performed on naive CD4+ T cells sorted from blood. Subset of the sample: CD45RA+ positively selected. Source of these receptors: a woman in her 30s in good health.

The V and J genes are TRBV7-9 and TRBJ1-3, with a possible D match to TRBD1 (6 bases). The CDR3 totals 16 residues. V was pared by 5 bases and J by 3 bases, with 17 bases between. The V gene's germline CDR1 is SEHNR and CDR2 FQNEAQ (reference sequence). In DNA form, the CDR3 reads TGTGCCAGCAGCCCGGGGCTGGGGGCTTATGGAAACACCATATATTTT. This gives the protein CASSPGLGAYGNTIYF.

The chain joins TRBV14 to TRBJ1-6; the D gene is possibly TRBD1 (5 bases). Germline CDR1 reads SGHDN; CDR2 reads FVKESK. Trimming took 2 bases from V and 10 from J, leaving 15 bases between them. The CDR3 has 15 amino acids. CDR3 residues: CASSQTSGFDSPLHF. CDR3 DNA: TGTGCCAGCAGCCAAACATCAGGGTTCGACTCACCCCTCCACTTT.

This sequence joins TRBV5-1 and TRBJ2-2; no clear D gene. The CDR3 is 17 residues long. Trimming took off 1 base at V and 1 base at J, with 14 bases between the two ends. Germline CDR1 SGHRS, CDR2 YFSETQ. As DNA, the CDR3 is TGCGCCAGCAGCTTGTGGAGCCAGATCGGGAACACCGGGGAGCTGTTTTTT. Its protein is CASSLWSQIGNTGELFF.

CDR3 coding DNA: TGTGCCACCTCCCGGGGAGGCCTCTACAATGAGCAGTTCTTC. It translates to CATSRGGLYNEQFF. This chain uses TRBV19 with TRBJ2-1, with a tentative D call TRBD2 (6 bases). The germline gives CDR1 LNHDA, CDR2 SQIVND (reference sequence). Trimming took off 10 bases at V and 3 bases at J, with 16 bases between the two ends. The CDR3 has 14 amino acids.

The gene calls are TRBV5-1 and TRBJ1-5, with D possibly TRBD1 on 6 matching bases. V was shortened by 4 bases and J by 5 bases, with 19 bases between the two germline ends. This CDR3 has 16 amino acids. Germline V gene lookup returns CDR1 SGHRS and CDR2 YFSETQ. The CDR3 DNA reads as TGCGCCAGCAGCCGGGGGCCCGTCTCAGGGGATCAGCCCCAGCATTTT. This gives the protein CASSRGPVSGDQPQHF.

The rearrangement uses TRBV6-5 and TRBJ1-1, with TRBD1 matching over 8 bases. The CDR3 consists of 14 residues. Germline-derived CDR1 and CDR2 are MNHEY and SVGAGI. The junction had 8 bases not matched to a gene; V was cut back by 7 bases and J by 4 bases. The CDR3 is CASKYDRGPTEAFF. In DNA, the CDR3 is TGTGCCAGCAAGTACGACAGGGGTCCCACTGAAGCTTTCTTT.

V and J are TRBV15 and TRBJ2-7, with a tentative D call TRBD1 (7 bases). CDR3 length equals 13 residues. The germline V gene encodes CDR1 LNHNV and CDR2 YYDKDF (reference sequence). Deletions cut 0 bases from V and 6 bases from J, with 9 bases between. CDR3 sequence (DNA): TGTGCCACCAGCAGAGATCAGGGGGGCGAGCAGTACTTC. It translates to CATSRDQGGEQYF.

The gene calls are TRBV5-1 and TRBJ2-3; maybe TRBD1 (6 bases). The CDR3 extends over 15 amino acids. CDR1 SGHRS and CDR2 YFSETQ come from the germline V gene. Trimming took 0 bases from V and 2 from J, leaving 10 bases between them. The CDR3 loop is CASSLGQENTDTQYF. CDR3 DNA sequence: TGCGCCAGCAGCTTGGGACAGGAAAACACAGATACGCAGTATTTT.

Here the CDR3 reads CASSETRLGKSDTQYF. The DNA of the CDR3 is TGTGCCAGCAGCGAAACGCGGCTAGGCAAGTCCGATACGCAGTATTTT. The chain carries TRBV7-8 and TRBJ2-3; D is ambiguous. With 5 bases removed from V and 6 bases from J, the gap between germline ends came to 21 bases. CDR3 length: 16 amino acids. The germline gives CDR1 SGHVS, CDR2 FQNEAQ.